The 32 T cell receptor beta chains below were found in one sample sequenced in a study of blood T cell repertoires in COVID-19. Sequenced by immunoSEQ multiplex PCR; TCRdb stores in-frame clones only, minus some. The sample has roughly 280,000 clones, more than 85% seen once. Sequenced: PBMCs or T cells enriched from blood (not recorded which). These receptors were taken from a man aged 35 to 55 who had been exposed to COVID-19.

The chain is built from TRBV9 and TRBJ1-2, with a weak D call TRBD1 (5 bases). The length of the CDR3 is 12 residues. The V end was cut by 5 bases, the J end by 4 bases, with 9 bases between. The germline CDR1 and CDR2 sequences are SGDLS and YYNGEE. This chain's CDR3 is CASRGDFYGYTF. CDR3 DNA sequence: TGTGCCAGCAGAGGGGACTTCTATGGCTACACCTTC.

In nucleotides, the CDR3 is TGTGCCTGGAGTCCGTTAGCGGGTACTAGCACAGATACGCAGTATTTT. Residues: CAWSPLAGTSTDTQYF. The rearrangement uses TRBV30 and TRBJ2-3; 7 nucleotides agree with TRBD2. Per the germline V gene, CDR1 is GTSNPN and CDR2 is SVGIG (reference sequence). The trim removed 2 bases at V and 0 bases at J, leaving 8 bases unmatched. The CDR3 is 16 residues long.

The chain couples TRBV6-5 to TRBJ2-2, with 9 bases aligning to TRBD1. V gave up 7 bases and J gave up 6 bases; unmatched junction bases: 6. CDR3 length: 14 residues. Germline V CDR1 and CDR2: MNHEY, SVGAGI. The CDR3 protein is CASTTTGGPGELFF. The CDR3 DNA reads TGTGCCAGCACTACTACAGGGGGCCCCGGGGAGCTGTTTTTT.

The table lists this clone with a count of one. The chain has TRBV4-1 and TRBJ2-1, with 9 nucleotides matching TRBD2. J gave up 6 bases and V 0 bases, and 6 bases lay outside the gene matches. The length of the CDR3 is 16 residues. Germline lookup yields CDR1 MGHRA and CDR2 YSYEKL. This chain's CDR3 is CASSQETAGGINEQFF. The DNA for the CDR3 is TGCGCCAGCAGCCAAGAAACAGCGGGAGGTATCAATGAGCAGTTCTTC.

In the case of this clone: The identical CDR3 is also encoded by other nucleotide sequences in the sample. This sequence joins TRBV30 and TRBJ2-3, with 8 bases identical to TRBD2. The CDR3 has 12 residues. V gave up 4 bases and J gave up 4 bases; unmatched junction bases: 1. CDR1 is GTSNPN, CDR2 SVGIG, per germline (reference sequence). In nucleotides, the CDR3 is TGTGCCTGGACGGGAGGGGCAGATACGCAGTATTTT. Its translation: CAWTGGADTQYF.

The rearrangement joins TRBV28 to TRBJ1-2; possibly TRBD1 for D (6 bases). CDR3 length: 15 residues. V was trimmed by 3 bases and J by 0 bases, leaving 11 bases between them. Per germline, CDR1 MDHEN and CDR2 SYDVKM. The CDR3 bases are TGTGCCAGCAGTTTTGACAGGCGAGCTAACTATGGCTACACCTTC. This codes for CASSFDRRANYGYTF.

The J gene is TRBJ1-1, the V gene TRBV29-1; TRBD1 matches at 11 bases. After removal of 5 bases from V and 1 base from J, the junction contained 3 bases not matched to a gene. The CDR3 extends over 14 amino acids. Germline V lookup: CDR1 SQVTM, CDR2 ANQGSEA. The CDR3 loop is CSVIGQGANTEAFF. The CDR3 DNA follows: TGCAGCGTTATAGGACAGGGGGCGAACACTGAAGCTTTCTTT.

Turning to this clone: The germline gene is not matched at one end of the junction; a read error may be the cause. The chain has TRBV2 and TRBJ2-2; 7 nucleotides match TRBD1. The CDR3 is made up of 13 amino acids. The germline CDR1 and CDR2 sequences are SNHLY and FYNNEI. Written as DNA, the CDR3 is TGTGCCAGCAGTGGGGACAGACACCGGGGAGCTGTTTTT. It specifies CASSGDRHRGAVF. Full variable domain (rest looked up from reference TRBV2 and TRBJ2-2): EPEVTQTPSHQVTQMGQEVILRCVPISNHLYFYWYRQILGQKVEFLVSFYNNEISEKSEIFDDQFSVERPDGSNFTLKIRSTKLEDSAMYFCASSGDRHRGAVFGEGSRLTVL.

The chain links TRBV6-9 to TRBJ2-7; weak D call: TRBD2 (5 bases). The CDR3 covers 15 residues. With 3 bases removed from V and 2 bases from J, the gap between germline ends came to 14 bases. Per germline, CDR1 MNHGY and CDR2 SVAAGI. The DNA of the CDR3 is TGTGCCAGCAGTTACGGGAACGTAGCGACCTACGAGCAGTACTTC. Its translation: CASSYGNVATYEQYF.

The genes are TRBV27 and TRBJ1-5; TRBD1 matches at 8 bases. Germline V gene sequence: CDR1 MNHEY, CDR2 SMNVEV (reference sequence). The CDR3 totals 15 residues. Unmatched junction bases numbered 4, after V lost 2 bases and J lost 4 bases. The CDR3 nucleotides read TGTGCCAGCAGTTTAATCGGACAGGGTAATCAGCCCCAGCATTTT. Translated, it gives CASSLIGQGNQPQHF.

This clone appeared once. This chain connects TRBV2 to TRBJ2-7, with 13 nucleotides matching TRBD2. Trimming at V came to 6 bases and at J to 0 bases, leaving 8 bases not matched to a gene. Germline CDR1 reads SNHLY; CDR2 reads FYNNEI. The CDR3 totals 17 residues. CDR3 loop: CASSRKGTSGTSYEQYF. The DNA of the CDR3 is TGTGCCAGCAGCCGAAAAGGGACTAGCGGGACCTCCTACGAGCAGTACTTC.

V gene TRBV20-1 combines with J gene TRBJ1-3; D is unclear. CDR1 DFQATT and CDR2 SNEGSKA come from the germline V gene (reference sequence). The CDR3 is 15 amino acids. The ends were cut back, 6 bases at V and 5 bases at J, with 20 bases in the middle. The CDR3 nucleotides read TGCAGTGCCAGTGATTCCAGGATGTCCAGAAACACCATATATTTT. The encoded protein is CSASDSRMSRNTIYF.

V gene TRBV19 combines with J gene TRBJ2-1, with D possibly TRBD2 on 6 matching bases. Deletions cut 3 bases from V and 7 bases from J, with 13 bases between. Per germline, CDR1 LNHDA and CDR2 SQIVND (reference sequence). The CDR3 is made up of 14 amino acids. CDR3 DNA: TGTGCCAGTAGTATTTCGGGACTCAGGAATGAGCAGTTCTTC. Protein: CASSISGLRNEQFF.

The chain is built from TRBV27 and TRBJ2-1; D may be TRBD2 (7 bases). This CDR3 has 16 residues. Germline loops: CDR1 MNHEY, CDR2 SMNVEV (reference sequence). The V and J ends lost 4 bases and 3 bases respectively, with 16 bases between them. The CDR3 bases are TGTGCCAGCAGTTCCAACCGGGGGGCGCTCTACAATGAGCAGTTCTTC. It is translated as CASSSNRGALYNEQFF.

This clone has a single count. This chain connects TRBV10-3 to TRBJ1-5, with D perhaps TRBD1 (5 bases). The CDR3 is 15 residues long. V was trimmed by 2 bases and J by 6 bases, leaving 14 bases between them. From germline, CDR1 is ENHRY and CDR2 SYGVKD. The CDR3 is CAISERAGHSQPQHF. The CDR3 DNA is TGTGCCATCAGTGAGCGGGCTGGACACTCTCAGCCCCAGCATTTT.

The chain has TRBV27 and TRBJ1-5, with a possible D match to TRBD1 (6 bases). Trimming took 3 bases from V and 4 from J, leaving 16 bases between them. Looked up from germline, CDR1 is MNHEY and CDR2 is SMNVEV (reference sequence). This CDR3 region has 16 residues. The CDR3 region is CASSLGHGRGNQPQHF. CDR3 sequence (DNA): TGTGCCAGCAGTTTGGGGCATGGCAGGGGTAATCAGCCCCAGCATTTT.

The rearrangement joins TRBV12-2 to TRBJ2-3; TRBD1, the table's D call, was not compared with the DNA. TRBV12-2 is labeled a pseudogene. The CDR3 consists of 16 residues. CDR3 sequence: CASRLSRLGGPDTQYF. The DNA of the CDR3 is TGTGCAAGTCGCTTAAGCCGGCTTGGGGGCCCAGATACGCAGTATTTT.

The rearrangement links TRBV11-2 to TRBJ2-7; 10 bases match TRBD2. This CDR3 contains 15 residues. Germline assignment: CDR1 SGHAT and CDR2 FQNNGV. Germline trimming cut 5 bases from V and 1 base from J; bases unmatched to any gene: 5. CDR3: CASSQPGLASYEQYF. The CDR3 nucleotides read TGTGCCAGCAGCCAACCGGGACTAGCGTCCTACGAGCAGTACTTC.

The chain employs TRBV24-1 and TRBJ2-2, with 9 bases aligning to TRBD2. The CDR3 loop spans 17 amino acids. Per germline, CDR1 KGHDR and CDR2 SFDVKD. V gave up 0 bases and J gave up 4 bases; unmatched junction bases: 5. This CDR3 is CATSDLGSGSRTGELFF. CDR3 nucleotides: TGTGCCACCAGTGATTTGGGTAGCGGGAGTCGCACCGGGGAGCTGTTTTTT.

The rearrangement uses TRBV14 and TRBJ2-2; D possibly corresponds to TRBD2 (7 bases). This CDR3 has 15 amino acids. The germline CDR1 and CDR2 sequences are SGHDN and FVKESK. Between the trimmed V and J ends, which lost 8 bases and 3 bases, there was a span of 16 bases. The CDR3 region has the DNA TGTGCCAGCGGTCCCAGGGAGGGGGACACCGGGGAGCTGTTTTTT. This codes for CASGPREGDTGELFF.

The J gene is TRBJ1-1, the V gene TRBV7-9; D is perhaps TRBD1 (5 bases). The germline gives CDR1 SEHNR, CDR2 FQNEAQ (reference sequence). The CDR3 is 14 amino acids. The V end lost 6 bases, the J end lost 1 base, and 12 bases lay between the germline ends. The CDR3 loop reads CASRTSGANTEAFF. CDR3 sequence (DNA): TGTGCCAGCAGAACAAGCGGGGCGAACACTGAAGCTTTCTTT. The complete variable domain, with remaining parts taken from reference TRBV7-9 and TRBJ1-1, reads DTGVSQNPRHKITKRGQNVTFRCDPISEHNRLYWYRQTLGQGPEFLTYFQNEAQLEKSRLLSDRFSAERPKGSFSTLEIQRTEQGDSAMYLCASRTSGANTEAFFGQGTRLTVV.

The gene calls are TRBV11-2 and TRBJ2-1, with a tentative D call TRBD1 (6 bases). The CDR3 is 17 amino acids. Trimming removed 4 bases at V and 9 bases at J, with 25 bases between. Germline CDR1 is SGHAT and CDR2 is FQNNGV. DNA for the CDR3: TGTGCCAGCAGCTGGACAGAGAGTCTCTCTAATCAGGCTGAGCAGTTCTTC. This translates into CASSWTESLSNQAEQFF.

Written as DNA, the CDR3 is TGTGCCAGCAGTCTCGGGTATCGTGGTAAAGATCAGCCCCAGCATTTT. Its protein product is CASSLGYRGKDQPQHF. V is TRBV7-9 and J is TRBJ1-5, with D unresolved. This CDR3 has 16 residues. V was cut by 6 bases and J by 5 bases, with 20 bases left in between. Germline CDR1 SEHNR, CDR2 FQNEAQ (reference sequence).

The chain uses TRBV7-2 and TRBJ1-2; 8 bases align to TRBD1. V lost 2 bases and J lost 3; bases outside the gene matches: 11. The CDR3 loop spans 17 amino acids. The V gene's germline CDR1 is SGHTA and CDR2 FQGNSA. The CDR3 is CASSLQGASVYDYGYTF. The CDR3 region has the DNA TGTGCCAGCAGCTTACAGGGGGCTTCAGTATACGACTATGGCTACACCTTC.

The chain is built from TRBV18 and TRBJ1-2; 7 bases map to TRBD1. Germline values: CDR1 KGHSH, CDR2 LQKENI. Trimming took 3 bases from V and 4 from J; bases not matched to a gene: 5. The length of the CDR3 is 14 residues. The CDR3 is CASSPPGQTYGYTF. In nucleotides, the CDR3 is TGTGCCAGCTCACCGCCGGGACAGACCTATGGCTACACCTTC. The complete variable domain, with remaining parts taken from reference TRBV18 and TRBJ1-2, reads NAGVMQNPRHLVRRRGQEARLRCSPMKGHSHVYWYRQLPEEGLKFMVYLQKENIIDESGMPKERFSAEFPKEGPSILRIQQVVRGDSAAYFCASSPPGQTYGYTFGSGTRLTVV.

This sequence joins TRBV10-3 and TRBJ1-6, with a weak D call TRBD1 (6 bases). The V gene lost 4 bases and the J gene lost 9 bases, with 10 bases spanning the gap. Germline V CDR1 and CDR2: ENHRY, SYGVKD. The CDR3 contains 13 residues. The CDR3 region has the DNA TGTGCCATCAGTGGACAGGCTCCTTCACCCCTCCACTTT. It yields the protein CAISGQAPSPLHF.

The gene calls are TRBV19 and TRBJ2-6, with D hard to call. The CDR3 runs 17 residues. Trimming took 2 bases from V and 0 from J, leaving 11 bases between them. Looked up from germline, CDR1 is LNHDA and CDR2 is SQIVND (reference sequence). CDR3 loop: CASSIRTVPSGANVLTF. The CDR3 DNA sequence: TGTGCCAGTAGTATAAGAACAGTCCCCTCTGGGGCCAACGTCCTGACTTTC. Based on the CDR3 plus reference TRBV19 and TRBJ2-6, the full variable domain is DGGITQSPKYLFRKEGQNVTLSCEQNLNHDAMYWYRQDPGQGLRLIYYSQIVNDFQKGDIAEGYSVSREKKESFPLTVTSAQKNPTAFYLCASSIRTVPSGANVLTFGAGSRLTVL.

This chain links TRBV6-1 with TRBJ1-2; D gene uncertain. The V gene's germline CDR1 is MNHNS and CDR2 SASEGT. The CDR3 is 14 residues long. V gave up 3 bases and J gave up 4 bases, with 12 bases separating them. The CDR3 loop is CASSDSGDSYGYTF. CDR3 coding DNA: TGTGCCAGCAGTGACAGCGGAGACTCCTATGGCTACACCTTC.

The CDR3 DNA reads as TGTGCCAGCAGTTACAGTTCGAACACCGGGGAGCTGTTTTTT. Encoded protein: CASSYSSNTGELFF. The chain employs TRBV9 and TRBJ2-2; D is uncertain. CDR3 length: 14 residues. Germline-derived CDR1 and CDR2 are SGDLS and YYNGEE. V lost 5 bases and J 0 bases, leaving 8 bases between the germline ends.

This chain uses TRBV9 with TRBJ2-1, with a tentative D call TRBD1 (5 bases). Trimming removed 1 base from V and 7 bases from J, with 6 bases in between. The length of the CDR3 is 12 residues. CDR1 and CDR2 (germline): SGDLS, YYNGEE. The CDR3 region is CASSVQGNEQFF. The CDR3 region has the DNA TGTGCCAGCAGCGTACAGGGTAATGAGCAGTTCTTC. Filled out from reference TRBV9 and TRBJ2-1, the complete variable domain reads DSGVTQTPKHLITATGQRVTLRCSPRSGDLSVYWYQQSLDQGLQFLIQYYNGEERAKGNILERFSAQQFPDLHSELNLSSLELGDSALYFCASSVQGNEQFFGPGTRLTVL.

The V gene is TRBV6-4, the J gene TRBJ2-7; no reliable D call. This CDR3 comprises 16 residues. The V gene lost 0 bases and the J gene lost 2 bases, with 14 bases spanning the gap. The germline CDR1 and CDR2 sequences are MRHNA and SNTAGT. The CDR3 region is CASSDSLEIITYEQYF. CDR3 DNA: TGTGCCAGCAGTGACTCCCTAGAGATTATTACCTACGAGCAGTACTTC.

The chain couples TRBV28 to TRBJ2-4; 9 nucleotides match TRBD1. This CDR3 has 16 amino acids. The J segment lost 8 bases and the V segment lost 4 bases, leaving 12 bases of the junction unmatched. Germline V gene lookup returns CDR1 MDHEN and CDR2 SYDVKM. Here the CDR3 reads CASSSPGTGLKDIQYF. The CDR3 nucleotides read TGTGCCAGCAGTTCACCGGGGACAGGGCTCAAGGACATTCAGTACTTC.